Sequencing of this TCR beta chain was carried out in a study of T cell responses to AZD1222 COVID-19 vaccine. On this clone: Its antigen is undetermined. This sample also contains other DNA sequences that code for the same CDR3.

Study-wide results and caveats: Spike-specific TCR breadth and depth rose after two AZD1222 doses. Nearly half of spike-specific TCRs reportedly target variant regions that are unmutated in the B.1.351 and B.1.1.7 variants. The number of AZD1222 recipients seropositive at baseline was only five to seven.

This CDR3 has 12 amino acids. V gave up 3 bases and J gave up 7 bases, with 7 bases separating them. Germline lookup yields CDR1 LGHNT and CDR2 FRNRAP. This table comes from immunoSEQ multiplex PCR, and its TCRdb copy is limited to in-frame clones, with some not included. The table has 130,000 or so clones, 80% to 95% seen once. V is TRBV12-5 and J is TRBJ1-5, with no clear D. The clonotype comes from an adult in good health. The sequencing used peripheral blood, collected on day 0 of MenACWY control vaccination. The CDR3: CASGLGNQPQHF. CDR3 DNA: TGTGCTAGTGGTTTAGGGAACCAGCCCCAGCATTTT.